This T cell receptor beta chain is drawn from a study of T-cell memory formation after mild COVID-19. Germline assignment: CDR1 SGHRS and CDR2 YFSETQ. The CDR3 is made up of 15 amino acids. Trimming took 0 bases from V and 5 from J; bases not matched to a gene: 5. It was 5'RACE with constant-segment primers that produced the TCR alpha and TCR beta cDNA libraries, which carried sample barcodes and UMIs. MiXCR was run by TCRdb on the 5' RACE reads, yielding one entry per CDR3 protein. The sample lists about 190,000 distinct CDR3 sequences, roughly 18% occurring once. The specimen was PBMCs or a T cell subset sorted from them (not recorded which). The chain links TRBV5-1 to TRBJ2-1, with 7 bases lining up with TRBD1. The sequence was obtained from an adult woman who had mild COVID-19 (a few samples of this study predate the infection). Cell type and time point are not known. For the CDR3, the DNA is TGCGCCAGCAGCTTGGCGACAGGGCGGGACAATGAGCAGTTCTTC. It translates to CASSLATGRDNEQFF.